The 7 T cell receptor beta chains below were found in one sample sequenced in a study of CD8+ T cells in alopecia areata. Sequencing templates came from extracted RNA that was reverse transcribed into cDNA. The repertoire was sequenced with immunoSEQ multiplex PCR; TCRdb's copy has only in-frame clones and lacks some. The sample consists of over 110,000 clones, 40% to 55% of them appearing once. The material was CD4+ T cells sorted from blood, obtained at week 0. These receptors originate from a human donor with alopecia areata.

This clone was found a few times. This chain connects TRBV2 to TRBJ2-4, with TRBD2 identical over 7 bases. The length of the CDR3 is 14 residues. Germline V lookup: CDR1 SNHLY, CDR2 FYNNEI. Trimming cost V 7 bases and J 1 base; bases outside gene matches: 4. CDR3 region: CASKAGEAKNIQYF. DNA for the CDR3: TGTGCCAGCAAGGCGGGGGAGGCCAAAAACATTCAGTACTTC.

This clone was counted only a few times. Distinct nucleotide sequences in the sample also encode this CDR3. The V call is TRBV20-1, the J call TRBJ2-3; unclear D gene. Per the germline V gene, CDR1 is DFQATT and CDR2 is SNEGSKA (reference sequence). V lost 7 bases and J lost 2, with 4 bases in between. The length of the CDR3 is 10 residues. CDR3 bases: TGCAGTGTAGTCACAGATACGCAGTATTTT. Amino acid sequence: CSVVTDTQYF.

The J gene is TRBJ2-7, the V gene TRBV30; 10 nucleotides match TRBD1. Germline CDR1 GTSNPN, CDR2 SVGIG (reference sequence). The CDR3 extends over 14 amino acids. V lost 2 bases and J lost 3; bases outside the gene matches: 4. CDR3 nucleotide sequence: TGTGCCTGGAGTCAGGACAGGGGGGGCTACGAGCAGTACTTC. It is translated as CAWSQDRGGYEQYF.

The chain has TRBV29-1 and TRBJ2-7; D call uncertain. The germline CDR1 and CDR2 sequences are SQVTM and ANQGSEA. Trimming stripped 2 bases from V and 2 bases from J, with 4 bases between. This CDR3 region has 11 residues. CDR3 bases: TGCAGCGTTGAAACACCCTACGAGCAGTACTTC. This translates into CSVETPYEQYF.

CDR3 nucleotides: TGTGCCAGCAGCTTGGGGGGATCAGAGACCCAGTACTTC. This sequence encodes CASSLGGSETQYF. The rearrangement joins TRBV5-4 to TRBJ2-5; D is ambiguous. Trimming took off 0 bases at V and 4 bases at J, with 7 bases between the two ends. The CDR3 covers 13 residues. CDR1 and CDR2 (germline): SGHNT, YYREEE (reference sequence).

The gene calls are TRBV7-6 and TRBJ2-1, with TRBD2 matching 9 bases. This CDR3 has 18 amino acids. Germline V lookup: CDR1 SGHVS, CDR2 FNYEAQ. V lost 4 bases and J lost 7; bases outside the gene matches: 17. CDR3 region: CASSSHQMVSGSGNEQFF. CDR3 DNA sequence: TGTGCCAGCAGCTCCCACCAGATGGTTAGCGGGAGTGGAAATGAGCAGTTCTTC.

CDR3 region: CASSLEATSYGYTF. The CDR3 coding sequence is TGTGCCAGCAGCTTGGAGGCAACGAGCTATGGCTACACCTTC. This chain connects TRBV7-2 to TRBJ1-2; D is uncertain. CDR3 length: 14 residues. Trimming took off 3 bases at V and 4 bases at J, with 12 bases between the two ends. CDR1 and CDR2 (germline): SGHTA, FQGNSA. The complete variable domain, with remaining parts taken from reference TRBV7-2 and TRBJ1-2, reads GAGVSQSPSNKVTEKGKDVELRCDPISGHTALYWYRQSLGQGLEFLIYFQGNSAPDKSGLPSDRFSAERTGGSVSTLTIQRTQQEDSAVYLCASSLEATSYGYTFGSGTRLTVV.